This T cell receptor (beta chain) derives from a study of cytotoxic CD8 clonotypes in ibrutinib-treated CLL. Repertoires were generated with immunoSEQ multiplex PCR, while TCRdb's copy carries only in-frame clones and drops some. This table has about 15,000 clones, 50% to 55% appearing once. V was pared by 1 base and J by 6 bases, with 15 bases between. CDR1 and CDR2 from the germline V gene are LGHNA and YNFKEQ. There are 15 residues in the CDR3. Sequencing was performed on PBMCs, taken at an approximately 25-month disease-progression time point, from a patient treated with ibrutinib. The source is a human donor with chronic lymphocytic leukemia. The chain has TRBV4-2 and TRBJ1-2; D uncertain. The DNA for the CDR3 is TGTGCCAGCAGCCAAGTTTTGTACGGATTTCATGGCTACACCTTC. Translating gives CASSQVLYGFHGYTF.